This TCR beta chain was captured by sequencing in a study of shared clonotypes between healthy human individuals. About the research overall: Plates per donor: three CD4 naive, three CD4 memory, two CD8 naive, one CD8 memory. Study conclusions and caveats: Naive subsets generally exceeded memory subsets in estimated richness. Against clonotypes common to all four donors, non-shared ones had lower generation probabilities.

CD45RA-negative memory and CD45RA+ naive subsets were split from the CD4+ cells. The length of the CDR3 is 14 residues. From germline, CDR1 is SGHTA and CDR2 FQGNSA. V lost 1 base to trimming and J lost 6 bases, with 10 bases between them. Assay used: immunoSEQ multiplex PCR; TCRdb lists only in-frame clones, some missing. The sample gives roughly 2.5 million clones, around 90% of which show up once; roughly 0.13% is in the top ten. Notes on this clone: The antigen remains undetermined.

Sample: naive CD4+ T cells sorted from blood. Documented subset: CD45RA+ positively selected. This receptor was obtained from a man between 18 and 29 years old in good health. The gene calls are TRBV7-2 and TRBJ2-4, with a tentative D call TRBD1 (6 bases). CDR3 nucleotides: TGTGCCAGCAGCTTAGTCGAGGGGGTAAACATTCAGTACTTC. It codes for CASSLVEGVNIQYF.